The sequence of this TCR beta chain was determined in a study of chronic HIV infection and antiretroviral therapy. The CDR3 is 14 amino acids. Trimming took 4 bases from V and 3 from J; bases not matched to a gene: 5. Germline assignment: CDR1 MDHEN and CDR2 SYDVKM. Via MiXCR, TCRdb re-called the 5' RACE reads, giving one row per CDR3 protein. The profile shows approximately 40,000 distinct CDR3 sequences, about 8.9% of them singletons. The sample holds many counts of this clonotype. This chain connects TRBV28 to TRBJ2-7, with 8 bases aligning to TRBD1. The receptor's source is an adult who had HIV and had not received antiretroviral therapy, or was an uninfected healthy control (not recorded which). The material sequenced was peripheral blood. The CDR3 loop reads CASSSPGQDYEQYF. The CDR3 DNA is TGTGCCAGCAGTTCGCCGGGACAGGACTACGAGCAGTACTTC. The variable domain in full, with the rest retrieved from reference TRBV28 and TRBJ2-7, is DVKVTQSSRYLVKRTGEKVFLECVQDMDHENMFWYRQDPGLGLRLIYFSYDVKMKEKGDIPEGYSVSREKKERFSLILESASTNQTSMYLCASSSPGQDYEQYFGPGTRLTVT.